This T cell receptor beta chain is from a study of identifying expanded T cells in peripheral blood. The CDR3 covers 16 residues. In germline, CDR1 is WNHNN, CDR2 SYGVQD (reference sequence). V was clipped by 4 bases and J by 4 bases, with 14 bases between them. Profiled with immunoSEQ multiplex PCR; TCRdb holds only in-frame clones, not every one. The data hold some 54,000 clones, with 65% to 90% observed a single time. This clone was detected once. The J gene is TRBJ2-6, the V gene TRBV10-1; weak D call: TRBD1 (5 bases). The sample consisted of blood. This clonotype was obtained from a person aged 18 to 75 in good health. The CDR3 here is CASSGGPTAGANVLTF. In nucleotides, the CDR3 is TGCGCCAGCAGTGGGGGCCCTACGGCCGGGGCCAACGTCCTGACTTTC.